This T cell receptor (beta chain) was observed in a study of shared clonotypes between healthy human individuals. Study-level findings and limits: Clonotype sharing across donors was expected to vary with sequencing depth. Since donors were few, the genetic and exposure-history diversity represented was limited.

Germline trimming cut 3 bases from V and 3 bases from J; bases unmatched to any gene: 4. Germline V CDR1 and CDR2: MDHEN, SYDVKM. The CDR3 contains 15 residues. The naive CD8 population came from CD45RO-negative cells selected for CCR7, without terminally differentiated effector memory CD45RA+ cells. Of note for this clone: What it binds is unknown.

Several immunoSEQ plates received, in even portions, the genomic DNA of each subset. In the authors' workflow: Junction-only sequences produced by ImmunoSEQ had no quality scores, so filtering differed. Profiling relied on immunoSEQ multiplex PCR, and the TCRdb table lists in-frame clones only, not all of them. The DNA gave D and trimming, while V, J and clone size come from that table. The data show more than 2 million clones, with over 85% seen just once and roughly 1% held by the top ten. J is TRBJ2-1 and V is TRBV28; TRBD1 agrees at 8 bases. What was sequenced was naive CD8+ T cells sorted from blood. The source is a man aged 18-30 years in good health. In nucleotides, the CDR3 is TGTGCCAGCAGTTTTCTCGACAGGGGCTACAATGAGCAGTTCTTC. Translating gives CASSFLDRGYNEQFF.